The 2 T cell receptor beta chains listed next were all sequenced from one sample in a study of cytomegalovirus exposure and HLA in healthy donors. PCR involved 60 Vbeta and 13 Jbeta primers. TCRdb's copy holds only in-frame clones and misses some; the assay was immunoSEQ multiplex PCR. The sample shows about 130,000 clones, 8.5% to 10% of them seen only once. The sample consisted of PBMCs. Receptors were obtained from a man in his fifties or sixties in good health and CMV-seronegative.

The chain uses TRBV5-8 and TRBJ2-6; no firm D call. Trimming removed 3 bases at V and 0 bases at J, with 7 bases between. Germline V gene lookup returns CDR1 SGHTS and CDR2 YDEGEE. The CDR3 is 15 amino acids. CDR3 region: CASSSDFSGANVLTF. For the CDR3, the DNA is TGTGCCAGCAGCTCCGACTTCTCTGGGGCCAACGTCCTGACTTTC. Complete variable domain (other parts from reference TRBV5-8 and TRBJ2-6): EAGVTQSPTHLIKTRGQQATLRCSPISGHTSVYWYQQALGLGLQFLLWYDEGEERNRGNFPPRFSGRQFPNYSSELNVNALELEDSALYLCASSSDFSGANVLTFGAGSRLTVL.

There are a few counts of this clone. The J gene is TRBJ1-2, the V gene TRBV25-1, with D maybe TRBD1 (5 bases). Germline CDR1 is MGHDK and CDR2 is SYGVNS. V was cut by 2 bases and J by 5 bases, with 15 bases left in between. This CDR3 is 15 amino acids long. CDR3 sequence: CASSERGVGGYGYTF. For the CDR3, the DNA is TGTGCCAGCAGTGAACGGGGGGTGGGGGGATATGGCTACACCTTC.